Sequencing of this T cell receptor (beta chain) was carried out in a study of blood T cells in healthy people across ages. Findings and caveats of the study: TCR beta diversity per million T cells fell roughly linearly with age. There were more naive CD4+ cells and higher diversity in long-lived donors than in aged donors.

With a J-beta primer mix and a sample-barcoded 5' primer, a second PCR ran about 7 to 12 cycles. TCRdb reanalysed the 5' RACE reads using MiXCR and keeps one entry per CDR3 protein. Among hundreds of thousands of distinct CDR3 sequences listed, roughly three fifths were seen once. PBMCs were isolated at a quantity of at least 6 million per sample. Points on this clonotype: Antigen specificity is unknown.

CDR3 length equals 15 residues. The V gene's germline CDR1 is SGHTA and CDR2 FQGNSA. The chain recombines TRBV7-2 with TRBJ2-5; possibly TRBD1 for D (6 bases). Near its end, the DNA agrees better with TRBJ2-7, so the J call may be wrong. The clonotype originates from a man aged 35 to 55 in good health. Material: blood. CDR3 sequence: CASSLPDRTKYEQYF. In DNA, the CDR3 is TGTGCCAGCAGCTTACCCGACAGGACCAAATACGAGCAGTACTTC.